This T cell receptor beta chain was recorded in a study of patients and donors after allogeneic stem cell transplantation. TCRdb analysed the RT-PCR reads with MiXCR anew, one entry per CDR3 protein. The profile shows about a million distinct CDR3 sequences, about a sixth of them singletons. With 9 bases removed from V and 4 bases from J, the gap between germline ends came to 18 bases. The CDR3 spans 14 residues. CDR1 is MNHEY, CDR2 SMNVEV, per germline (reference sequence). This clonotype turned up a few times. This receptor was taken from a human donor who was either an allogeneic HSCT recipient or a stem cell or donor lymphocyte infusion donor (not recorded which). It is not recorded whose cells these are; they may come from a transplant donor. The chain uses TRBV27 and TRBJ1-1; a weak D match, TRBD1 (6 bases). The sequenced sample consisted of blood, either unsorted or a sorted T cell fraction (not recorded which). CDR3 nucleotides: TGTGCCAGTCAAGAGGGGGGCGCGATCACTGAAGCTTTCTTT. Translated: CASQEGGAITEAFF.